Sequencing of this TCR beta chain was carried out in a study of blood T cell repertoires in COVID-19. Authors' methods: Nucleated cell number was recorded as an estimate derived from reference gene primer amplification. Assay: immunoSEQ multiplex PCR; the TCRdb copy retains only in-frame clones and omits some. The V and J calls and the clone size are those of that table, but D and trimming were determined from the DNA. Here the sample spans roughly 250,000 clones, nearly 85% being singletons. Germline V CDR1 and CDR2: LGHDT, YNNKEL (reference sequence). This CDR3 contains 16 residues. Trimming took off 0 bases at V and 3 bases at J, with 14 bases between the two ends.

Sequenced input: peripheral blood. The V and J genes are TRBV3-1 (or the pseudogene TRBV3-2) and TRBJ1-1, with D unresolved. The TCR was taken from a human donor in a cohort sampled during active COVID-19. CDR3 sequence reads: CASSQDLAVLYTEAFF. DNA of the CDR3: TGTGCCAGCAGCCAAGATCTCGCAGTCCTTTACACTGAAGCTTTCTTT.